A single sample gave rise to the 21 T cell receptor beta chains below, sequenced in a study of blood T cell repertoires in COVID-19. The table came from immunoSEQ multiplex PCR; TCRdb's copy has only in-frame clones and leaves some out. Counted here are about 180,000 clones, over 75% occurring once; the ten biggest clones make up 2% to 3%. Sequences were obtained from peripheral blood. These receptors were taken from a man aged 40-49 years with active or convalescent COVID-19.

The rearrangement links TRBV6-2 or TRBV6-3 to TRBJ1-2; 10 nucleotides agree with TRBD1. The junction had 5 bases not matched to a gene; V was cut back by 1 base and J by 6 bases. The germline V gene has CDR1 MNHEY and CDR2 SVGEGT. The CDR3 extends over 15 amino acids. The CDR3 nucleotides are TGTGCCAGCAGTTACTTCCGGACAGGGGGGCATGGCTACACCTTC. This translates into CASSYFRTGGHGYTF.

This clone was seen a single time. The rearrangement joins TRBV18 to TRBJ1-1; 9 nucleotides agree with TRBD1. The CDR3 extends over 16 amino acids. CDR1 is KGHSH and CDR2 is LQKENI in the germline V gene. The V gene end was trimmed by 2 bases and the J gene end by 5 bases; junction bases not matched to a gene: 9. CDR3: CASSPSEGQGLTEAFF. The CDR3 DNA reads as TGTGCCAGCTCACCATCGGAGGGACAGGGTTTGACTGAAGCTTTCTTT.

The chain employs TRBV14 and TRBJ1-5, with unresolved D. V shed 1 base and J shed 8 bases, with 6 bases lying between them. CDR1 SGHDN and CDR2 FVKESK come from the germline V gene. The CDR3 has 12 residues. Written as DNA, the CDR3 is TGTGCCAGCAGCCAAGGACTTGAGCCCCAGCATTTT. The encoded protein is CASSQGLEPQHF.

This clone came up once. The CDR3 loop reads CASRSSGGRYNEQFF. The CDR3 DNA sequence: TGTGCCAGCAGATCTAGCGGGGGGCGGTACAATGAGCAGTTCTTC. The J gene is TRBJ2-1, the V gene TRBV6-5; 11 positions match TRBD2. This CDR3 comprises 15 residues. Germline CDR1 is MNHEY and CDR2 is SVGAGI. V was clipped by 6 bases and J by 4 bases; unmatched bases: 5.

J is TRBJ2-7 and V is TRBV4-3, with TRBD1 matching 7 bases. With 4 bases clipped from V and 4 bases from J, the junction kept 10 bases outside the gene matches. CDR1 is LGHNA and CDR2 is YSLEER in the germline V gene. This CDR3 comprises 15 residues. CDR3 nucleotides: TGCGCCAGCAGCCGAGACCGGGACAGAACTTACGAGCAGTACTTC. The encoded protein is CASSRDRDRTYEQYF.

The rearrangement uses TRBV5-1 and TRBJ1-2; the D is unclear. CDR3 length: 13 amino acids. Germline CDR1 reads SGHRS; CDR2 reads YFSETQ. V lost 0 bases and J 5 bases, leaving 8 bases between the germline ends. CDR3 nucleotides: TGCGCCAGCAGCTTGGGAAGGGAGTATGGCTACACCTTC. Protein: CASSLGREYGYTF.

V is TRBV3-1 (or the pseudogene TRBV3-2) and J is TRBJ2-2, with 7 bases lining up with TRBD2. This CDR3 is 14 amino acids long. V trimming: 3 bases; J trimming: 8 bases; junction bases outside the gene matches: 6. CDR1 is LGHDT, CDR2 YNNKEL, per germline (reference sequence). CDR3 nucleotide sequence: TGTGCCAGCAGCCAGCAAGTAGCGGGTGGGGAGCTGTTTTTT. It translates to CASSQQVAGGELFF.

The chain couples TRBV7-2 to TRBJ1-1; D is possibly TRBD1 (5 bases). The germline V gene encodes CDR1 SGHTA and CDR2 FQGNSA. The CDR3 loop spans 15 amino acids. Trimming left V 5 bases short and J 0 bases short, with 13 bases between. The CDR3 nucleotides are TGTGCCAGCAGCCCACGACAGATCATGAACACTGAAGCTTTCTTT. Its translation: CASSPRQIMNTEAFF.

The chain has TRBV20-1 and TRBJ2-1, with 8 bases aligning to TRBD1. Unmatched junction bases numbered 2, after V lost 6 bases and J lost 10 bases. This CDR3 has 10 amino acids. CDR1 and CDR2 (germline): DFQATT, SNEGSKA (reference sequence). CDR3 sequence: CSARGQEQFF. CDR3 coding DNA: TGCAGTGCCAGGGGGCAGGAGCAGTTCTTC.

V usage is TRBV19 and J usage is TRBJ1-5, with D unresolved. Looked up from germline, CDR1 is LNHDA and CDR2 is SQIVND (reference sequence). The CDR3 sequence is 11 residues long. Trimming stripped 3 bases from V and 9 bases from J, with 6 bases between. This chain's CDR3 is CASSMGRPQHF. In DNA, the CDR3 is TGTGCCAGTAGTATGGGGAGGCCCCAGCATTTT. Using reference TRBV19 and TRBJ1-5 for the parts outside the CDR3, the full variable domain is DGGITQSPKYLFRKEGQNVTLSCEQNLNHDAMYWYRQDPGQGLRLIYYSQIVNDFQKGDIAEGYSVSREKKESFPLTVTSAQKNPTAFYLCASSMGRPQHFGDGTRLSIL.

The chain links TRBV14 to TRBJ1-3, with D hard to call. CDR3 length equals 18 residues. The germline CDR1 and CDR2 sequences are SGHDN and FVKESK. The ends were cut back, 3 bases at V and 0 bases at J, with 18 bases in the middle. The CDR3, as DNA: TGTGCCAGCAGCCATTTGCTCAGTCTTCGCAACTCTGGAAACACCATATATTTT. It is translated as CASSHLLSLRNSGNTIYF.

The gene calls are TRBV28 and TRBJ2-1, with D unclear. V lost 3 bases and J lost 5, with 17 bases in between. CDR1 is MDHEN and CDR2 is SYDVKM in the germline V gene. CDR3 length: 16 amino acids. CDR3 amino acids: CASSFRNSPQHNEQFF. CDR3 in DNA: TGTGCCAGCAGTTTTAGGAACTCACCACAGCACAATGAGCAGTTCTTC.

The chain couples TRBV7-2 to TRBJ2-2, with 10 bases that match TRBD1. The V gene end was trimmed by 5 bases and the J gene end by 6 bases; junction bases not matched to a gene: 6. Germline values: CDR1 SGHTA, CDR2 FQGNSA. CDR3 length equals 15 residues. The CDR3 nucleotides read TGTGCCAGCAGCCAGAGGACAGGGGGGGCCGGGGAGCTGTTTTTT. Its translation: CASSQRTGGAGELFF. The full variable domain, completed using reference TRBV7-2 and TRBJ2-2, is GAGVSQSPSNKVTEKGKDVELRCDPISGHTALYWYRQSLGQGLEFLIYFQGNSAPDKSGLPSDRFSAERTGGSVSTLTIQRTQQEDSAVYLCASSQRTGGAGELFFGEGSRLTVL.

The genes are TRBV30 and TRBJ1-1; TRBD1 might be the D (5 bases). V lost 3 bases and J 3 bases, leaving 5 bases between the germline ends. This CDR3 is 11 amino acids long. From germline, CDR1 is GTSNPN and CDR2 SVGIG (reference sequence). This chain's CDR3 is CAWRTDTEAFF. Here the CDR3 DNA reads TGTGCCTGGAGGACAGACACTGAAGCTTTCTTT.

The rearrangement links TRBV4-3 to TRBJ2-5; 12 bases align to TRBD2. Germline CDR1 LGHNA, CDR2 YSLEER. V lost 4 bases to trimming and J lost 4 bases; unmatched junction nucleotides: 4. The CDR3 is 15 amino acids. The CDR3 here is CASSPSGGASETQYF. CDR3 DNA: TGCGCCAGCAGCCCTAGCGGGGGGGCCTCAGAGACCCAGTACTTC.

The chain carries TRBV5-6 and TRBJ2-7; a possible D gene is TRBD1 (6 bases). Germline CDR1 reads SGHDT; CDR2 reads YYEEEE. Trimming stripped 3 bases from V and 1 base from J, with 17 bases between. The CDR3 contains 16 residues. This chain's CDR3 is CASSWLYGGRSYEQYF. The CDR3 DNA reads TGTGCCAGCAGCTGGTTGTATGGGGGCAGGTCCTACGAGCAGTACTTC.

This chain links TRBV6-2 or TRBV6-3 with TRBJ1-1, with D uncertain. Germline CDR1 reads MNHEY; CDR2 reads SVGEGT. This CDR3 contains 14 residues. Trimming removed 5 bases at V and 0 bases at J, with 10 bases between. The CDR3 region is CASSRIGMNTEAFF. For the CDR3, the DNA is TGTGCCAGCAGTAGGATCGGGATGAACACTGAAGCTTTCTTT.

This chain connects TRBV6-5 to TRBJ2-6, with D tentatively TRBD2 (6 bases). Germline loops: CDR1 MNHEY, CDR2 SVGAGI. CDR3 length: 14 amino acids. Trimming shortened V by 6 bases and J by 4 bases, and 10 bases separated the two germline ends. In DNA, the CDR3 is TGTGCCAGCAGCAACGGGGGAGGGGCCAACGTCCTGACTTTC. Translated: CASSNGGGANVLTF.

This chain connects TRBV11-2 to TRBJ2-1; 8 bases align to TRBD2. Per the germline V gene, CDR1 is SGHAT and CDR2 is FQNNGV. The junction had 6 bases not matched to a gene; V was cut back by 0 bases and J by 5 bases. The CDR3 extends over 16 amino acids. CDR3 sequence (DNA): TGTGCCAGCAGCTTAGATCTCAGGACTAGCAACAATGAGCAGTTCTTC. It yields the protein CASSLDLRTSNNEQFF.

This clone appeared a single time. The gene calls are TRBV7-3 and TRBJ2-3; 7 bases agree with TRBD2. CDR3 length: 13 residues. Germline values: CDR1 SGHTA, CDR2 FQGTGA. The junction had 2 bases not matched to a gene; V was cut back by 3 bases and J by 5 bases. CDR3 in DNA: TGTGCCAGCAGCTTTACTAGCGAAGATACGCAGTATTTT. Protein sequence: CASSFTSEDTQYF.

The genes are TRBV28 and TRBJ2-1; 8 nucleotides agree with TRBD1. Germline trimming cut 5 bases from V and 4 bases from J; bases unmatched to any gene: 4. The germline V gene encodes CDR1 MDHEN and CDR2 SYDVKM. This CDR3 has 14 residues. As DNA, the CDR3 is TGTGCCAGCAGTCAGGACAGGGTGTACAATGAGCAGTTCTTC. As protein: CASSQDRVYNEQFF. Filled out from reference TRBV28 and TRBJ2-1, the complete variable domain reads DVKVTQSSRYLVKRTGEKVFLECVQDMDHENMFWYRQDPGLGLRLIYFSYDVKMKEKGDIPEGYSVSREKKERFSLILESASTNQTSMYLCASSQDRVYNEQFFGPGTRLTVL.